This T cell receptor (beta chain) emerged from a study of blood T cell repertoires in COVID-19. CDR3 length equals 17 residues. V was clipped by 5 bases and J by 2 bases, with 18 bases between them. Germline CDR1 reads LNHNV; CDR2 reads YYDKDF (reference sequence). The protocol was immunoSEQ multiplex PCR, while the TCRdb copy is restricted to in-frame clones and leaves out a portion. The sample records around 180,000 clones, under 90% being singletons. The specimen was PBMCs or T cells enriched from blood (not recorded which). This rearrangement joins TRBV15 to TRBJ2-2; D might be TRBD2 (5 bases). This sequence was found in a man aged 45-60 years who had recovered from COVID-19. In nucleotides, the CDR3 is TGTGCCACCAGCCCCAATCCGCGTGGAGGAAACACCGGGGAGCTGTTTTTT. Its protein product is CATSPNPRGGNTGELFF.